These 29 T cell receptor beta chains originate from one sample sequenced in a study of shared clonotypes between healthy human individuals. Clones were read by immunoSEQ multiplex PCR, and TCRdb kept only the in-frame ones, dropping some. The table includes about 490,000 clones, about three quarters detected once. Material: PBMCs. These receptors came from a woman between 40 and 55 years old in good health. Some clones in this sample may be carry-over from other donors' samples.

The CDR3 bases are TGTGCCAGCAGTGGGACAGCGAACACCGGGGAGCTGTTTTTT. Its protein product is CASSGTANTGELFF. The chain combines TRBV6-6 with TRBJ2-2; TRBD1 matches 7 bases. Trimming cost V 5 bases and J 0 bases; bases outside gene matches: 0. The CDR3 has 14 amino acids. Germline V gene lookup returns CDR1 MNHNY and CDR2 SVGAGI (reference sequence).

The rearrangement uses TRBV5-1 and TRBJ2-3; 10 positions match TRBD2. V dropped 2 bases and J dropped 4; count of bases not matched to a gene: 7. Per the germline V gene, CDR1 is SGHRS and CDR2 is YFSETQ. The CDR3 spans 16 residues. CDR3 region: CASSFASGSGSDTQYF. The CDR3 nucleotides read TGCGCCAGCAGCTTTGCTAGCGGGAGTGGGTCAGATACGCAGTATTTT.

This sequence joins TRBV5-6 and TRBJ1-3, with D perhaps matching TRBD1 (5 bases). V lost 1 base, J lost 2 bases, and 13 bases lay in between. The CDR3 totals 16 residues. Germline values: CDR1 SGHDT, CDR2 YYEEEE. CDR3 bases: TGTGCCAGCAGCTTGTTGAGGGACCCACCTGGAAACACCATATATTTT. Amino acids: CASSLLRDPPGNTIYF.

The genes are TRBV19 and TRBJ1-1, with 10 bases identical to TRBD1. CDR3 length equals 14 residues. CDR1 and CDR2 (germline): LNHDA, SQIVND (reference sequence). Unmatched junction bases numbered 5, after V lost 4 bases and J lost 6 bases. CDR3 sequence reads: CASSRDRGGSEAFF. Written as DNA, the CDR3 is TGTGCCAGTAGTAGGGACAGGGGTGGCTCTGAAGCTTTCTTT.

This chain links TRBV12-5 with TRBJ2-1; 15 bases fit TRBD2. Germline V gives CDR1 LGHNT, CDR2 FRNRAP. V dropped 1 base and J dropped 1; count of bases not matched to a gene: 14. CDR3 length: 22 amino acids. Here the CDR3 reads CASGLAVPGLAGGPPSYNEQFF. In DNA, the CDR3 is TGTGCTAGTGGTTTGGCTGTCCCCGGACTAGCGGGAGGGCCGCCTTCCTACAATGAGCAGTTCTTC.

This clone came up once. The gene calls are TRBV18 and TRBJ1-2, with D hard to call. Germline CDR1 KGHSH, CDR2 LQKENI. The CDR3 spans 15 residues. Trimming took off 6 bases at V and 8 bases at J, with 22 bases between the two ends. Written as DNA, the CDR3 is TGTGCCAGCTCCCCCGACGCGGTTAAACCGAGGGGCTACACCTTC. The encoded protein is CASSPDAVKPRGYTF.

This chain joins TRBV28 and TRBJ1-5, with D maybe TRBD1 (6 bases). Trimming took off 2 bases at V and 6 bases at J, with 11 bases between the two ends. Germline V gives CDR1 MDHEN, CDR2 SYDVKM. The CDR3 totals 14 residues. This CDR3 reads CASSLEGEIQPQHF. Here the CDR3 DNA reads TGTGCCAGCAGTTTAGAGGGGGAAATTCAGCCCCAGCATTTT.

In this sample, this clone turned up many times. CDR3 protein: CASSLWEGSGRSEQYF. The CDR3 coding sequence is TGTGCCAGCAGTTTATGGGAGGGTAGCGGGAGGAGTGAGCAGTACTTC. The chain uses TRBV27 and TRBJ2-7; 10 nucleotides align to TRBD2. The J segment lost 7 bases and the V segment lost 1 base, leaving 10 bases of the junction unmatched. Germline CDR1 is MNHEY and CDR2 is SMNVEV (reference sequence). The CDR3 spans 16 residues.

This sequence joins TRBV30 and TRBJ1-1; possibly TRBD1 for D (6 bases). Germline V gives CDR1 GTSNPN, CDR2 SVGIG (reference sequence). There are 14 residues in the CDR3. V lost 5 bases to trimming and J lost 7 bases, with 20 bases between them. Written as DNA, the CDR3 is TGTGCCTGGGATACGACAGGCTTCCCCGGTGAAGCTTTCTTT. Its translation is CAWDTTGFPGEAFF.

This rearrangement joins TRBV10-3 to TRBJ2-3, with a tentative D call TRBD2 (5 bases). Trimming pared 7 bases from V and 0 bases from J, leaving 8 bases between. Germline values: CDR1 ENHRY, CDR2 SYGVKD. The CDR3 loop spans 13 amino acids. The CDR3 region has the DNA TGTGCCATCAACGGACTTAGCACAGATACGCAGTATTTT. Translation: CAINGLSTDTQYF.

To note about this clone: This CDR3 is also generated by other DNA sequences in the sample. V is TRBV7-9 and J is TRBJ1-2, with a tentative D call TRBD1 (6 bases). Germline V gene data show CDR1 as SEHNR and CDR2 as FQNEAQ (reference sequence). The CDR3 is 12 residues long. V lost 4 bases and J 8 bases, leaving 11 bases between the germline ends. The CDR3 sequence is CASSSQGYGYTF. The CDR3 bases are TGTGCCAGCAGCTCACAGGGTTACGGCTACACCTTC.

This clone was counted between two and nine times. The rearrangement uses TRBV9 and TRBJ2-3; D unresolved. V was trimmed by 4 bases and J by 2 bases, leaving 17 bases between them. This CDR3 has 16 amino acids. CDR1 and CDR2 (germline): SGDLS, YYNGEE. The CDR3 DNA follows: TGTGCCAGCAGCCCGAGACTCGCACTTTACACAGATACGCAGTATTTT. Translated, it gives CASSPRLALYTDTQYF.

The genes are TRBV11-2 and TRBJ1-1; D is ambiguous. Germline V gives CDR1 SGHAT, CDR2 FQNNGV. This CDR3 has 13 amino acids. The V end lost 4 bases, the J end lost 5 bases, and 11 bases lay between the germline ends. The chain's CDR3 is CASSSLGRTEAFF. The DNA of the CDR3 is TGTGCCAGCAGCTCCCTGGGCAGGACTGAAGCTTTCTTT.

This chain joins TRBV12-5 and TRBJ2-5; TRBD1 aligns across 8 bases. J lost 0 bases, V lost 9 bases, and 6 bases had no gene match. Germline V gene lookup returns CDR1 LGHNT and CDR2 FRNRAP. The CDR3 is 14 residues long. The CDR3 sequence: CASTGGSNQETQYF. The CDR3 coding sequence is TGTGCTAGCACAGGGGGATCCAACCAAGAGACCCAGTACTTC. The full variable domain, with the rest looked up from reference TRBV12-5 and TRBJ2-5, is DARVTQTPRHKVTEMGQEVTMRCQPILGHNTVFWYRQTMMQGLELLAYFRNRAPLDDSGMPKDRFSAEMPDATLATLKIQPSEPRDSAVYFCASTGGSNQETQYFGPGTRLLVL.

The V and J genes are TRBV5-8 and TRBJ1-2; tentatively, D is TRBD1 (6 bases). This CDR3 comprises 20 residues. Germline-derived CDR1 and CDR2 are SGHTS and YDEGEE. The V end was cut by 4 bases, the J end by 0 bases, with 28 bases between. The CDR3 spells CASSLRVMGGAHLANYGYTF. CDR3 bases: TGTGCCAGCAGCCTTCGGGTAATGGGGGGCGCCCACCTCGCTAACTATGGCTACACCTTC.

This clone has a count of ten or more. The same CDR3 also results from other DNA sequences found in this sample. The chain couples TRBV6-4 to TRBJ2-2; no clear D gene. Germline V lookup: CDR1 MRHNA, CDR2 SNTAGT. V was cut by 3 bases and J by 5 bases, with 10 bases left in between. This CDR3 spans 14 amino acids. CDR3 amino acids: CASSEVADTGELFF. DNA for the CDR3: TGTGCCAGCAGTGAAGTGGCGGATACCGGGGAGCTGTTTTTT.

The rearrangement joins TRBV6-1 to TRBJ1-3, with 9 bases that match TRBD1. The CDR3 spans 14 residues. Germline CDR1 MNHNS, CDR2 SASEGT. Trimming cost V 7 bases and J 2 bases; bases outside gene matches: 3. The DNA of the CDR3 is TGTGCCAGCACAGACAGGGGGACTGGAAACACCATATATTTT. As protein: CASTDRGTGNTIYF.

The chain links TRBV7-8 to TRBJ1-5; a possible D gene is TRBD1 (6 bases). The CDR3 sequence is 17 residues long. Germline V gene lookup returns CDR1 SGHVS and CDR2 FQNEAQ. Trimming pared 1 base from V and 1 base from J, leaving 14 bases between. The CDR3 DNA is TGTGCCAGCAGCTTAGTTTCAGGGGCTCGGAGCAATCAGCCCCAGCATTTT. It encodes CASSLVSGARSNQPQHF.

A word on this clone: A single base separates this from a much larger clone, so it may be a read error. V is TRBV2 and J is TRBJ2-5, with D possibly TRBD2 on 6 matching bases. Germline V gene lookup returns CDR1 SNHLY and CDR2 FYNNEI. Trimming stripped 5 bases from V and 7 bases from J, with 20 bases between. The CDR3 loop spans 15 amino acids. The CDR3 DNA reads TGTGCCAGCAGTCTTACCGGGACTTTAGCCGTGACCCAGTACTTC. Translation: CASSLTGTLAVTQYF.

V is TRBV28 and J is TRBJ1-4; D is ambiguous. The CDR3 contains 13 residues. Germline V gene sequence: CDR1 MDHEN, CDR2 SYDVKM. Trimming stripped 2 bases from V and 5 bases from J, with 6 bases between. For the CDR3, the DNA is TGTGCCAGCAGTTTAGCCGGGAATGAAAAACTGTTTTTT. Translation: CASSLAGNEKLFF.

CDR3 bases: TGTGCCAGCAGAGCCAGACAGCCCCCCATGGATACGCAGTATTTT. This codes for CASRARQPPMDTQYF. V and J are TRBV2 and TRBJ2-3; a possible D gene is TRBD1 (5 bases). This CDR3 contains 15 residues. Trimming removed 6 bases from V and 6 bases from J, with 19 bases in between. From germline, CDR1 is SNHLY and CDR2 FYNNEI.

This clone was found once. The V and J genes are TRBV5-8 and TRBJ1-2, with D perhaps matching TRBD1 (5 bases). Germline V CDR1 and CDR2: SGHTS, YDEGEE. The CDR3 contains 13 residues. V was shortened by 1 base and J by 4 bases, with 8 bases between the two germline ends. The CDR3 loop is CASSLTGTYGYTF. The DNA for the CDR3 is TGTGCCAGCAGCTTGACCGGGACCTATGGCTACACCTTC.

In this sample, this clone turned up a few times. The chain uses TRBV4-3 and TRBJ1-2; 10 nucleotides align to TRBD1. Germline lookup yields CDR1 LGHNA and CDR2 YSLEER. The V and J ends lost 0 bases and 2 bases, in that order; junction bases with no gene match: 3. The CDR3 has 16 amino acids. The CDR3 region has the DNA TGCGCCAGCAGCCAAGACGGGACAGGGGCCAACTATGGCTACACCTTC. This gives the protein CASSQDGTGANYGYTF.

V is TRBV28 and J is TRBJ2-1; TRBD1 is a possible D gene (6 bases). The germline V gene has CDR1 MDHEN and CDR2 SYDVKM. V dropped 2 bases and J dropped 8 bases, with 16 bases sitting between them. The CDR3 contains 15 residues. The chain's CDR3 is CASSLIFNRVHEQFF. In DNA, the CDR3 is TGTGCCAGCAGTTTAATTTTTAACAGGGTCCATGAGCAGTTCTTC.

This sequence joins TRBV7-9 and TRBJ2-5, with TRBD2 matching over 7 bases. The last part of the DNA fits TRBJ2-7 better; the J call may be wrong. This CDR3 is 16 amino acids long. CDR1 and CDR2 (germline): SEHNR, FQNEAQ (reference sequence). The chain's CDR3 is CASSLALGGGPYEQYF. CDR3 sequence (DNA): TGTGCCAGCAGCTTAGCGCTTGGCGGGGGACCCTACGAGCAGTACTTC.

In this sample, this clone turned up a few times. This rearrangement joins TRBV29-1 to TRBJ1-1; D is unclear. Trimming removed 6 bases at V and 0 bases at J, with 8 bases between. Germline loops: CDR1 SQVTM, CDR2 ANQGSEA. The CDR3 sequence is 12 residues long. The CDR3 region is CSVDFMNTEAFF. In DNA form, the CDR3 reads TGCAGCGTCGATTTCATGAACACTGAAGCTTTCTTT.

This chain connects TRBV25-1 to TRBJ2-7, with unresolved D. The germline CDR1 and CDR2 sequences are MGHDK and SYGVNS. The length of the CDR3 is 9 residues. Between the trimmed V and J ends, which lost 10 bases and 7 bases, there was a span of 8 bases. The CDR3 sequence: CATPGEQYF. Written as DNA, the CDR3 is TGTGCCACCCCCGGGGAGCAGTACTTC.

The chain uses TRBV2 and TRBJ2-5; no clear D. V shed 6 bases and J shed 3 bases, with 8 bases lying between them. This CDR3 is built from 12 residues. Per the germline V gene, CDR1 is SNHLY and CDR2 is FYNNEI. The CDR3 DNA reads TGTGCCAGCAGCCTGGAAAAAGAGACCCAGTACTTC. Its translation: CASSLEKETQYF.

This chain connects TRBV29-1 to TRBJ2-3, with TRBD1 matching over 7 bases. The CDR3 extends over 13 amino acids. Trimming took 4 bases from V and 3 from J; bases not matched to a gene: 4. Per germline, CDR1 SQVTM and CDR2 ANQGSEA. The CDR3 is CSVAQGMTDTQYF. CDR3 bases: TGCAGCGTTGCACAGGGGATGACAGATACGCAGTATTTT.